Listed below are T cell receptor beta chains from one sample, sequenced in a study of cytomegalovirus exposure and HLA in healthy donors. Here immunoSEQ multiplex PCR was the method, and the copy in TCRdb shows in-frame clones only, minus some. Of almost 65,000 clones in the sample, approximately 90% were seen once. The sample consisted of PBMCs. These receptors all stem from a woman under 30 in good health and CMV-seronegative. Both conserved end residues are part of each CDR3. A D gene is named only where the DNA matches it firmly. Some rows mark clone size as missing; the rest say once, few, many or name a class of expanded clone.

j_gene: TRBJ2-1; d_gene: TRBD1; v_gene: TRBV15; abundance: .; CDR3aa: CATSNDRGYNEQFF; CDR3nt: TGTGCCACCAGCAACGACAGGGGGTACAATGAGCAGTTCTTC
j_gene: TRBJ2-4; d_gene: TRBD2; v_gene: TRBV5-4; abundance: few; CDR3aa: CASSLGLAGVRKNIQYF; CDR3nt: TGTGCCAGCAGCCTGGGACTAGCGGGAGTAAGGAAAAACATTCAGTACTTC
j_gene: TRBJ1-5; d_gene: TRBD1; v_gene: TRBV14; abundance: .; CDR3aa: CASSQDFDLQTGGYNQPQHF; CDR3nt: TGTGCCAGCAGCCAAGATTTTGACCTCCAGACAGGGGGATACAATCAGCCCCAGCATTTT
j_gene: TRBJ2-1; d_gene: TRBD2; v_gene: TRBV5-1; abundance: .; CDR3aa: CASSPGTRNEQFF; CDR3nt: TGCGCCAGCAGCCCCGGGACTAGGAATGAGCAGTTCTTC
j_gene: TRBJ2-3; d_gene: TRBD1; v_gene: TRBV5-1; abundance: .; CDR3aa: CASRDRGPHDTQYF; CDR3nt: TGCGCCAGCAGGGACAGGGGTCCGCATGATACGCAGTATTTT
j_gene: TRBJ1-1; d_gene: .; v_gene: TRBV19; abundance: .; CDR3aa: CASSSQGGTEAFF; CDR3nt: TGTGCCAGTAGTAGCCAGGGAGGAACTGAAGCTTTCTTT
j_gene: TRBJ2-7; d_gene: .; v_gene: TRBV7-2; abundance: .; CDR3aa: CASSLAASGGLYEQYF; CDR3nt: TGTGCCAGCAGCTTAGCCGCTAGTGGGGGCCTCTACGAGCAGTACTTC
j_gene: TRBJ2-7; d_gene: .; v_gene: TRBV27; abundance: .; CDR3aa: CASSLRQAQNEQYF; CDR3nt: TGTGCCAGCAGTTTACGTCAGGCTCAGAACGAGCAGTACTTC
j_gene: TRBJ1-4; d_gene: .; v_gene: TRBV5-6; abundance: once; CDR3aa: CASSFRGATNEKLFF; CDR3nt: TGTGCCAGCAGCTTCAGGGGAGCAACTAATGAAAAACTGTTTTTT
j_gene: TRBJ2-7; d_gene: TRBD2; v_gene: TRBV2; abundance: .; CDR3aa: CASREGLAGGPRIHEQYF; CDR3nt: TGTGCCAGCAGAGAGGGACTAGCGGGAGGGCCCCGAATACACGAGCAGTACTTC
j_gene: TRBJ1-4; d_gene: TRBD1; v_gene: TRBV11-2; abundance: .; CDR3aa: CASSLVGQINEKLFF; CDR3nt: TGTGCCAGCAGCCTCGTGGGACAGATCAATGAAAAACTGTTTTTT
j_gene: TRBJ2-5; d_gene: TRBD2; v_gene: TRBV7-2; abundance: .; CDR3aa: CASSFGLAGGEETQYF; CDR3nt: TGTGCCAGCAGCTTTGGACTAGCGGGGGGGGAAGAGACCCAGTACTTC
j_gene: TRBJ2-4; d_gene: TRBD1; v_gene: TRBV5-4; abundance: .; CDR3aa: CASSREGTGGLNIQYF; CDR3nt: TGTGCCAGCAGCCGGGAGGGGACAGGGGGACTAAACATTCAGTACTTC
j_gene: TRBJ1-1; d_gene: .; v_gene: TRBV5-1; abundance: .; CDR3aa: CASSLAVAGTEAFF; CDR3nt: TGCGCCAGCAGCTTGGCCGTGGCGGGCACTGAAGCTTTCTTT
j_gene: TRBJ2-7; d_gene: TRBD1; v_gene: TRBV7-2; abundance: once; CDR3aa: CASSGGTGADEQYF; CDR3nt: TGTGCCAGCAGCGGGGGGACAGGGGCCGACGAGCAGTACTTC
j_gene: TRBJ2-6; d_gene: .; v_gene: TRBV27; abundance: .; CDR3aa: CASSSTGSGANVLTF; CDR3nt: TGTGCCAGCAGTTCAACAGGGTCCGGGGCCAACGTCCTGACTTTC
j_gene: TRBJ2-1; d_gene: TRBD2; v_gene: TRBV27; abundance: .; CDR3aa: CASSLGTSGGFDEQFF; CDR3nt: TGTGCCAGCAGTCTCGGGACTAGCGGGGGATTCGATGAGCAGTTCTTC
j_gene: TRBJ2-3; d_gene: .; v_gene: TRBV18; abundance: .; CDR3aa: CASSPAGISGSSTDTQYF; CDR3nt: TGTGCCAGCTCACCTGCTGGTATAAGCGGCTCTAGCACAGATACGCAGTATTTT
j_gene: TRBJ1-3; d_gene: .; v_gene: TRBV4-2; abundance: .; CDR3aa: CASSQALGASGNTIYF; CDR3nt: TGTGCCAGCAGCCAAGCTTTAGGGGCATCGGGAAACACCATATATTTT
j_gene: TRBJ1-5; d_gene: .; v_gene: TRBV7-9; abundance: .; CDR3aa: CASSLAGGGNQPQHF; CDR3nt: TGTGCCAGCAGCTTAGCGGGGGGGGGCAATCAGCCCCAGCATTTT
j_gene: TRBJ1-5; d_gene: .; v_gene: TRBV30; abundance: .; CDR3aa: CAWGGNSNQPQHF; CDR3nt: TGTGCCTGGGGCGGGAATAGCAATCAGCCCCAGCATTTT
j_gene: TRBJ2-7; d_gene: TRBD2; v_gene: TRBV5-5; abundance: .; CDR3aa: CASSLASGGAYGFEQYF; CDR3nt: TGTGCCAGCAGCTTGGCTAGCGGGGGAGCCTACGGGTTCGAGCAGTACTTC
j_gene: TRBJ2-1; d_gene: TRBD1; v_gene: TRBV7-2; abundance: .; CDR3aa: CASSGTGAALPQFF; CDR3nt: TGTGCCAGCAGTGGGACAGGGGCCGCTCTTCCCCAGTTCTTC
j_gene: TRBJ2-1; d_gene: .; v_gene: TRBV2; abundance: .; CDR3aa: CASSENSEGYNEQFF; CDR3nt: TGTGCCAGCAGTGAAAATAGCGAGGGATACAATGAGCAGTTCTTC
j_gene: TRBJ2-2; d_gene: .; v_gene: TRBV6-5; abundance: .; CDR3aa: CASSSLGGAGTGELFF; CDR3nt: TGTGCCAGCAGTTCCCTCGGAGGGGCGGGCACCGGGGAGCTGTTTTTT
j_gene: TRBJ1-5; d_gene: .; v_gene: TRBV2; abundance: .; CDR3aa: CASSEEGHSQPQHF; CDR3nt: TGTGCCAGCAGTGAAGAGGGACATTCTCAGCCCCAGCATTTT
j_gene: TRBJ1-3; d_gene: .; v_gene: TRBV7-9; abundance: once; CDR3aa: CASSALTVFSGNTIYF; CDR3nt: TGTGCCAGCAGCGCTCTGACAGTTTTCTCTGGAAACACCATATATTTT
j_gene: TRBJ2-7; d_gene: TRBD2; v_gene: TRBV19; abundance: .; CDR3aa: CASSPVGSGGSYEQYF; CDR3nt: TGTGCCAGTAGCCCCGTAGGGAGCGGGGGCTCCTACGAGCAGTACTTC
j_gene: TRBJ1-2; d_gene: .; v_gene: TRBV7-2; abundance: .; CDR3aa: CASSLNVRTNYGYTF; CDR3nt: TGTGCCAGCAGCTTAAACGTCAGGACTAACTATGGCTACACCTTC
j_gene: TRBJ2-5; d_gene: .; v_gene: TRBV2; abundance: .; CDR3aa: CASTIQGETQYF; CDR3nt: TGTGCCAGCACGATCCAGGGGGAGACCCAGTACTTC
j_gene: TRBJ2-5; d_gene: .; v_gene: TRBV9; abundance: .; CDR3aa: CASSLWGGEETQYF; CDR3nt: TGTGCCAGCAGCCTCTGGGGAGGCGAAGAGACCCAGTACTTC
j_gene: TRBJ2-5; d_gene: TRBD1; v_gene: TRBV15; abundance: .; CDR3aa: CATSSIMDRAQETQYF; CDR3nt: TGTGCCACCAGCAGCATTATGGACAGGGCTCAAGAGACCCAGTACTTC
j_gene: TRBJ1-1; d_gene: .; v_gene: TRBV13; abundance: .; CDR3aa: CASTKGSADTEAFF; CDR3nt: TGTGCCAGCACCAAAGGGAGCGCGGACACTGAAGCTTTCTTT
j_gene: TRBJ2-1; d_gene: TRBD2; v_gene: TRBV11-2; abundance: .; CDR3aa: CASSIAGVYNEQFF; CDR3nt: TGTGCCAGCAGCATAGCGGGAGTCTACAATGAGCAGTTCTTC
j_gene: TRBJ2-5; d_gene: .; v_gene: TRBV6-5; abundance: once; CDR3aa: CASGGTLQETQYF; CDR3nt: TGTGCCAGCGGCGGGACGCTCCAAGAGACCCAGTACTTC
j_gene: TRBJ1-2; d_gene: .; v_gene: TRBV7-9; abundance: .; CDR3aa: CASSGSESGSYGYTF; CDR3nt: TGTGCCAGCAGCGGGAGCGAGAGTGGGTCCTATGGCTACACCTTC
j_gene: TRBJ2-7; d_gene: TRBD2; v_gene: TRBV5-4; abundance: .; CDR3aa: CASRVAGGPWEQYF; CDR3nt: TGTGCCAGCAGGGTAGCGGGAGGGCCATGGGAGCAGTACTTC
j_gene: TRBJ2-4; d_gene: .; v_gene: TRBV11-2; abundance: .; CDR3aa: CASSFRGAALAKNIQYF; CDR3nt: TGTGCCAGCAGCTTCCGGGGAGCGGCCCTAGCCAAAAACATTCAGTACTTC
j_gene: TRBJ2-3; d_gene: .; v_gene: TRBV5-1; abundance: .; CDR3aa: CASSWAQGKGRDTQYF; CDR3nt: TGCGCCAGCAGCTGGGCGCAGGGAAAGGGCAGAGATACGCAGTATTTT
j_gene: TRBJ1-4; d_gene: TRBD1; v_gene: TRBV19; abundance: .; CDR3aa: CASRKGQGGFEKLFF; CDR3nt: TGTGCCAGTAGGAAGGGACAGGGAGGTTTTGAAAAACTGTTTTTT
j_gene: TRBJ1-2; d_gene: .; v_gene: TRBV30; abundance: .; CDR3aa: CAWSTVGLGYTF; CDR3nt: TGTGCCTGGAGTACCGTGGGCCTCGGCTACACCTTC
j_gene: TRBJ1-2; d_gene: .; v_gene: TRBV7-6; abundance: .; CDR3aa: CTSSLAGRALYGYTF; CDR3nt: TGTACCAGCAGCTTAGCGGGCAGGGCCCTCTATGGCTACACCTTC
j_gene: TRBJ2-7; d_gene: .; v_gene: TRBV27; abundance: .; CDR3aa: CASSSSGALRSYEQYF; CDR3nt: TGTGCCAGCAGTTCTTCAGGGGCGTTGAGGAGCTACGAGCAGTACTTC
j_gene: TRBJ1-2; d_gene: TRBD1; v_gene: TRBV9; abundance: .; CDR3aa: CASSVRWFKDRGREGYGYTF; CDR3nt: TGTGCCAGCAGCGTCCGATGGTTCAAGGACAGGGGGCGCGAGGGCTATGGCTACACCTTC
j_gene: TRBJ2-5; d_gene: TRBD2; v_gene: TRBV7-8; abundance: .; CDR3aa: CASSHGTSGFQETQYF; CDR3nt: TGTGCCAGCAGCCATGGGACTAGCGGGTTTCAAGAGACCCAGTACTTC
j_gene: TRBJ2-5; d_gene: .; v_gene: TRBV5-1; abundance: .; CDR3aa: CASRPRTLQETQYF; CDR3nt: TGCGCCAGCAGACCTCGGACATTACAAGAGACCCAGTACTTC
j_gene: TRBJ2-7; d_gene: TRBD1; v_gene: TRBV18; abundance: .; CDR3aa: CASSPSTGVYEQYF; CDR3nt: TGTGCCAGCTCACCATCGACAGGGGTGTACGAGCAGTACTTC
j_gene: TRBJ2-7; d_gene: TRBD1; v_gene: TRBV7-9; abundance: .; CDR3aa: CASSPSDRVFNEQYF; CDR3nt: TGTGCCAGCAGCCCATCCGACAGGGTCTTTAACGAGCAGTACTTC
j_gene: TRBJ2-7; d_gene: TRBD2; v_gene: TRBV10-3; abundance: .; CDR3aa: CAISGGGYEQYF; CDR3nt: TGTGCCATCAGTGGGGGGGGATACGAGCAGTACTTC
j_gene: TRBJ1-3; d_gene: .; v_gene: TRBV2; abundance: .; CDR3aa: CASRSGQVVNTIYF; CDR3nt: TGTGCCAGCAGGTCAGGACAAGTCGTAAACACCATATATTTT
j_gene: TRBJ2-3; d_gene: TRBD2; v_gene: TRBV4-2; abundance: .; CDR3aa: CASSQDQWTSGGDTQYF; CDR3nt: TGTGCCAGCAGCCAAGATCAATGGACTAGCGGGGGAGATACGCAGTATTTT